This paragraph reports one T cell receptor (beta chain). Other DNA sequences in the same sample also yield this CDR3. The study recruited people aged about 18 to 95 years across some 23 US areas. This sample was taken from a study of blood T cell repertoires in COVID-19. Generated by immunoSEQ multiplex PCR, the TCRdb table keeps only in-frame clones and is missing some. The sample yields more than 300,000 clones, roughly 90% seen once. The CDR3 is 14 amino acids. Germline V CDR1 and CDR2: SGHRS, YFSETQ. V shed 0 bases, J shed 5 bases, and the junction held 4 bases outside the gene matches. Input material: PBMCs or T cells enriched from blood (not recorded which). This chain connects TRBV5-1 to TRBJ1-2; 7 positions match TRBD1. This TCR derives from a woman aged 25 to 39 who had been exposed to COVID-19. The CDR3 nucleotides are TGCGCCAGCAGCTTGGAAACAGGGGCATATGGCTACACCTTC. Protein product: CASSLETGAYGYTF.